The clone carrying this T cell receptor (beta chain) was seen at least ten times. The data belong to a study of Graves' ophthalmopathy and Graves' hyperthyroidism. As the template, RNA transcripts were used to amplify TCR beta CDR3 regions. Second-round multiplex PCR followed a first-round RT-PCR using HTBI primers. In TCRdb, the multiplex PCR reads were re-called with MiXCR into one record per CDR3 protein. The sample holds about 150,000 distinct CDR3 sequences, 30% to 45% seen once. Germline V gene lookup returns CDR1 SNHLY and CDR2 FYNNEI. The V gene lost 7 bases and the J gene lost 5 bases, with 15 bases spanning the gap. The CDR3 spans 14 residues.

The clonotype comes from a woman in her thirties or forties with Graves' ophthalmopathy. The chain links TRBV2 to TRBJ2-4; D might be TRBD1 (5 bases). The source material was peripheral blood. Here the CDR3 DNA reads TGTGCCAGCAAGCCAGGGCTAGTCCAAAACATTCAGTACTTC. Translating gives CASKPGLVQNIQYF.